This T cell receptor beta chain was obtained from a study of vaccination effects on CD4 cells after COVID-19. Concerning this clone: The antigen is undetermined.

CDR1 and CDR2 from the germline V gene are MGHRA and YSYEKL. J lost 2 bases, V lost 6 bases, and 23 bases had no gene match. The CDR3 extends over 21 amino acids. ViraFEST expansion of antigen-specific CD4+ T cells with viral peptide pools preceded sequencing. When less than 11 days of culture had elapsed, CD4+ T cells were isolated. It was two doses of either the BNT162b2 or mRNA-1273 vaccine that participants received. Here immunoSEQ multiplex PCR was the method, and the copy in TCRdb shows in-frame clones only, minus some. The sample lists more than 20,000 clones; approximately 76% were seen once. Sequenced material: CD4+ T cells from PBMCs cultured with HCoV-229E spike peptides, taken after COVID-19 vaccination. The rearrangement uses TRBV4-1 and TRBJ2-5; 11 bases map to TRBD2. This TCR derives from a human donor who received a COVID-19 vaccine. The CDR3, as DNA: TGCGCCAGCAGTACCATATCCCGGCCCAGTCTAGCGGGGGGACCACAAGAGACCCAGTACTTC. Translated, it gives CASSTISRPSLAGGPQETQYF.